This paragraph covers one T cell receptor (beta chain) sequence. Its specificity is unknown. The CDR3 has 15 residues. With 5 bases clipped from V and 1 base from J, the junction kept 3 bases outside the gene matches. Per germline, CDR1 SGHRS and CDR2 YFSETQ. The sample is drawn from a study of cytomegalovirus exposure and HLA in healthy donors. Study-wide points: A further, later analysis showed that HLA-associated TCR beta chains (compared with equally common others) were more clonally expanded. Reported findings show TCR beta sequences accurately forecast HLA-A and HLA-B alleles in most subjects.

Use of 60 Vbeta and 13 Jbeta primers characterized the PCR. Data came from immunoSEQ multiplex PCR; TCRdb stores just in-frame clones and leaves some out. Among some 140,000 clones listed, approximately 61% were seen once. The receptor was isolated from a woman in her forties in good health and CMV-seronegative. Sequenced: PBMCs. The genes are TRBV5-1 and TRBJ2-2, with 9 bases fitting TRBD2. This CDR3 reads CASSSTSGNTGELFF. For the CDR3, the DNA is TGCGCCAGCAGTTCGACTAGCGGGAACACCGGGGAGCTGTTTTTT.